The text below deals with one T cell receptor beta chain. Enrolled during active infection, Seattle patients were then followed longitudinally. This sample stems from a study of blood T cell repertoires in COVID-19. Study overall: Spain, Italy and the United States supplied samples that represented acute and convalescent COVID-19.

The CDR3 extends over 16 amino acids. The germline gives CDR1 SGHAT, CDR2 FQNNGV. Trimming stripped 1 base from V and 8 bases from J, with 18 bases between. Authors' processing steps: Nucleated cell counts were estimated from reference gene primer amplification. TCRdb's copy holds only in-frame clones and misses some; the assay was immunoSEQ multiplex PCR. The D gene and trimming were derived from the DNA, and the V and J assignments and clone size from that table. The sample lists 90,000 to 100,000 clones; about 89% were seen once. The sequencing input was peripheral blood. This TCR came from a man aged 50 or older with COVID-19, enrolled during active disease. The chain employs TRBV11-2 and TRBJ1-3; D not certain. CDR3 sequence: CASSLVRSFPRDTIYF. For the CDR3, the DNA is TGTGCCAGCAGCTTAGTACGGTCCTTCCCTCGGGACACCATATATTTT.